This TCR beta chain appears in the sequencing data of a study of blood T cell repertoires in COVID-19 (dated by TCRdb to about 2020). At the level of the whole study: Collaborator samples came from the United States, Italy and Spain and covered acute and convalescent phases of COVID-19. The samples were drawn from two sources: the first 160 participants of the ongoing ImmuneRACE study, and 950 to 1,500 subjects contributed by 6 global collaborators. A de-identified subject ID, COVID-19 status, age in years and sex were almost always included in the sample metadata. Deeply sampled blood TCRbeta repertoires from subjects exposed to, actively infected with, or recovered from COVID-19 were included in the dataset. The repertoires were released in a freely available public database intended as a resource for research on the immune response to SARS-CoV-2. Where available, HLA class I and class II types were taken from metadata supplied by the sample provider and were not determined by assay-based typing. The prospective study material was composed of cDNA or gDNA derived from T cells, B-cell-depleted T cells, or PBMCs.

Overall study results and their limits: Clinical and demographic metadata were provided uncurated, with the amount varying by source and participant.

One collaborating source in Seattle enrolled patients while the patients were actively infected and followed the patients over time throughout the course of disease. Each collaborating institution followed its own protocols to collect whole blood in K2EDTA tubes. For TCRbeta analysis, collaborators shipped samples as frozen whole blood, isolated PBMCs, or DNA extracted from either of those sample types. TCRbeta CDR3 regions were amplified from genomic DNA using the immunoSEQ Assay, a bias-controlled multiplex PCR. The original pipeline was this. The number of nucleated cells in each sample was estimated by amplification of reference gene primers within the assay. To quantify the absolute abundance of each unique TCRbeta CDR3 rearrangement, sequence reads were collapsed and filtered. For each sample, productive Simpson clonality was calculated by taking the square root of Simpson's diversity index across productive rearrangements. Not all clones reach the TCRdb copy of this immuneACCESS table, which keeps in-frame sequences only. Checked studies attribute under half of the gap to unresolved V genes and leave the rest unexplained. That table furnishes V, J and clone size, whereas the DNA furnished D and trimming. The sample table records roughly 380,000 clones; around 89% of these occur just once. Together, the top ten hold about 1.6% of the sample.

This clone was recorded a few times. There is no known antigen for this receptor. No much larger clone exists at a distance of one base, and base qualities are not known. From cysteine to phenylalanine, the CDR3 is 18 amino acids long. Only the CDR3 DNA stays, 54 bases, in frame from base 1. V is shortened by 4 bases, J by 4 bases, and the region joining them spans 25 bases. CDR1 LNHDA and CDR2 SQIVND were looked up in the germline V gene (reference sequence). The specimen sequenced was peripheral blood. This receptor was identified in a middle-aged woman with COVID-19, enrolled during active disease. The chain is encoded by TRBV19 joined to TRBJ2-5, and the D gene may be TRBD2, 7 bases matching. The nucleotide sequence reads TGTGCCAGTAGTAAGTTCTCGGGGGGCTCCCCCGGGCTAGAGACCCAGTACTTC. It translates as CASSKFSGGSPGLETQYF.